The T cell receptor (delta chain) described here comes from a study of Vδ1+ human thymocytes. Study-wide results and caveats: Despite high sort purity, 20% to 25% of thymic T cell receptor delta sequences were Vdelta2. In the thymus, TRG and TRD repertoires looked highly polyclonal with Gaussian CDR3 lengths. TRD repertoires were essentially private, unlike widely shared TRG clonotypes. The authors advised highly purified populations and single-cell validation.

The template was reverse-transcribed extracted RNA. The CDR3 regions were amplified by multiplex PCR from V-gene primers to a constant-region primer. TCRdb reprocessed the multiplex PCR reads using CATT. The repertoire holds about 75,000 delta-chain clones, around 34% seen once, with roughly 0.25% in the top ten. This clone was counted only a few times. Its specificity is unknown. Germline lookup yields CDR1 TSWWSYY and CDR2 QGS. CDR3 length: 21 residues. Trimming removed 0 bases from V and 0 bases from J, with 26 bases in between. After alphabeta T cell depletion, CD3+ Vdelta1+ Vdelta2- thymocytes were sorted.

This TCR came from a boy younger than two who had congenital heart surgery. The chain links TRDV1 to TRDJ1; D is tentatively TRDD2 or TRDD3 (7 bases each). Input material: Vdelta1+ gamma-delta thymocytes from the thymus. Subset noted: FACS-sorted CD3+ TCRalphabeta- TCRVdelta1+ TCRVdelta2- thymocytes. CDR3: CALGELSYGGYAAANTDKLIF. The CDR3 bases are TGTGCTCTTGGGGAACTTTCCTACGGCGGATACGCCGCTGCAAACACCGATAAACTCATCTTT.